The 11 T cell receptor beta chains listed next were all sequenced from one sample in a study of T cells after posttransplantation cyclophosphamide. Some clones are missing from TCRdb's copy, which holds only in-frame ones; the method was immunoSEQ multiplex PCR. The sample holds 9,000 to 10,000 clones; approximately 80% are singletons and the top ten take around 16%. Cyclophosphamide on days +3 and +4 followed busulfan-fludarabine conditioning and a marrow graft. Sample: PBMCs, taken around 2,000 days after a stem cell transplant with posttransplant cyclophosphamide. The receptors were sampled from a female patient between 40 and 55 years old who received an allogeneic stem cell transplant from a related donor, was CMV-positive, and had no GVHD. Some of the T cells might come from the graft donor.

This rearrangement joins TRBV5-1 to TRBJ1-1; D is ambiguous. There are 13 residues in the CDR3. CDR1 SGHRS and CDR2 YFSETQ come from the germline V gene. V shed 4 bases and J shed 10 bases, with 17 bases lying between them. CDR3 in amino acids: CASSPLFNEGAFF. CDR3 nucleotide sequence: TGCGCCAGCAGCCCCTTGTTTAACGAGGGAGCTTTCTTT.

This chain uses TRBV5-1 with TRBJ2-5, with D possibly being TRBD2 (6 bases). Trimming stripped 4 bases from V and 5 bases from J, with 21 bases between. The germline gives CDR1 SGHRS, CDR2 YFSETQ. This CDR3 comprises 16 residues. The CDR3 sequence: CASSLLGTPGKETQYF. The CDR3 nucleotides read TGCGCCAGCAGCCTACTAGGGACTCCAGGAAAGGAGACCCAGTACTTC.

The DNA for the CDR3 is TGTGCCAGCAGCGGAGAGTTGGGACTGGCCACGGCCCAGTACTTC. This codes for CASSGELGLATAQYF. The chain combines TRBV7-2 with TRBJ2-5; possibly TRBD2 for D (6 bases). CDR1 and CDR2 (germline): SGHTA, FQGNSA. The CDR3 sequence is 15 residues long. The V end lost 5 bases, the J end lost 9 bases, and 22 bases lay between the germline ends.

This chain connects TRBV6-1 to TRBJ2-5; 11 bases map to TRBD2. The CDR3 covers 17 residues. CDR1 is MNHNS and CDR2 is SASEGT in the germline V gene. J was trimmed by 1 base and V by 1 base; bases with no gene match: 5. CDR3 bases: TGTGCCAGCAGTGAAGAGATAGCGGGGGGGTCCCAAGAGACCCAGTACTTC. It specifies CASSEEIAGGSQETQYF.

CDR3 in DNA: TGCGCCAGCAGCTTACCGGGACAGGGGAGTGAGCAGTTCTTC. This translates into CASSLPGQGSEQFF. This chain connects TRBV5-1 to TRBJ2-1; 10 bases are shared with TRBD1. After removal of 2 bases from V and 9 bases from J, the junction contained 5 bases not matched to a gene. Per germline, CDR1 SGHRS and CDR2 YFSETQ. The CDR3 consists of 14 residues.

The genes are TRBV4-1 and TRBJ1-6, with a tentative D call TRBD1 (5 bases). CDR1 is MGHRA, CDR2 YSYEKL, per germline. CDR3 length equals 18 residues. V was pared by 0 bases and J by 7 bases, with 19 bases between. CDR3 loop: CASSQDTPAGGRNSPLHF. In DNA form, the CDR3 reads TGCGCCAGCAGCCAAGATACCCCCGCCGGGGGTCGCAATTCACCCCTCCACTTT.

The chain combines TRBV20-1 with TRBJ2-3, with D unresolved. Trimming pared 6 bases from V and 6 bases from J, leaving 10 bases between. In germline, CDR1 is DFQATT, CDR2 SNEGSKA (reference sequence). The CDR3 runs to 11 residues. The CDR3 loop is CSAPLSDTQYF. The DNA of the CDR3 is TGCAGTGCCCCACTTTCGGATACGCAGTATTTT.

This sequence joins TRBV9 and TRBJ2-2, with TRBD1 matching over 7 bases. The CDR3 is made up of 16 amino acids. Germline loops: CDR1 SGDLS, CDR2 YYNGEE. The ends lost 4 bases at V and 1 base at J; junction bases unmatched: 7. CDR3 bases: TGTGCCAGCAGCTACTTGACAGGGCTGAACACCGGGGAGCTGTTTTTT. It specifies CASSYLTGLNTGELFF.

The chain combines TRBV25-1 with TRBJ1-4; TRBD1 matches 9 bases. The CDR3 runs to 15 residues. V shed 4 bases, J shed 4 bases, and the junction held 4 bases outside the gene matches. In germline, CDR1 is MGHDK, CDR2 SYGVNS. For the CDR3, the DNA is TGTGCCAGCAGTGGGTGGGACAGGGATAATGAAAAACTGTTTTTT. This sequence encodes CASSGWDRDNEKLFF.

The chain is built from TRBV4-3 and TRBJ2-7; possible D gene TRBD1, 6 bases. The ends were cut back, 0 bases at V and 5 bases at J, with 14 bases in the middle. The germline gives CDR1 LGHNA, CDR2 YSLEER. This CDR3 is built from 15 residues. This chain's CDR3 is CASSQDLIGGNEQYF. Written as DNA, the CDR3 is TGCGCCAGCAGCCAAGATCTTATAGGGGGAAACGAGCAGTACTTC.

This chain connects TRBV11-2 to TRBJ2-3; 16 bases line up with TRBD2. The CDR3 runs to 17 residues. Germline CDR1 is SGHAT and CDR2 is FQNNGV. Germline trimming cut 5 bases from V and 9 bases from J; bases unmatched to any gene: 11. Here the CDR3 DNA reads TGTGCCAGCAGCGCTTTCGGGACTAGCGGGGGGGCGCACACGCAGTATTTT. It codes for CASSAFGTSGGAHTQYF.